What follows are 9 T cell receptor beta chains derived from one specimen sequenced in a study of cytomegalovirus exposure and HLA in healthy donors. The PCR had 60 Vbeta and 13 Jbeta primers. Here immunoSEQ multiplex PCR was the method, and the copy in TCRdb shows in-frame clones only, minus some. This sample has 140,000 to 150,000 clones, with 65% to 80% found just once. The sequenced sample was PBMCs. The source is a male donor in good health and CMV-seronegative.

The genes are TRBV7-3 and TRBJ2-1, with 11 bases identical to TRBD2. Germline V gene lookup returns CDR1 SGHTA and CDR2 FQGTGA. The CDR3 sequence is 15 residues long. Trimming at V came to 2 bases and at J to 7 bases, leaving 4 bases not matched to a gene. The CDR3 DNA is TGTGCCAGCAGCTTACAGTCTAGCGGGAGGAATGAGCAGTTCTTC. It specifies CASSLQSSGRNEQFF.

The genes are TRBV19 and TRBJ1-1, with TRBD1 matching 10 bases. This CDR3 is 15 amino acids long. Germline CDR1 reads LNHDA; CDR2 reads SQIVND (reference sequence). With V trimmed by 8 bases and J by 9 bases, 15 bases remained unmatched. In DNA, the CDR3 is TGTGCCAGTCAACCCCGACAGGGGGCGAACCGTCAAGCTTTCTTT. This codes for CASQPRQGANRQAFF. Filled out from reference TRBV19 and TRBJ1-1, the complete variable domain reads DGGITQSPKYLFRKEGQNVTLSCEQNLNHDAMYWYRQDPGQGLRLIYYSQIVNDFQKGDIAEGYSVSREKKESFPLTVTSAQKNPTAFYLCASQPRQGANRQAFFGQGTRLTVV.

The CDR3 coding sequence is TGCAGCGTTTGGACAGGGGATCAGCCCCAGCATTTT. Translation: CSVWTGDQPQHF. This chain connects TRBV29-1 to TRBJ1-5; 9 bases map to TRBD1. Germline V gives CDR1 SQVTM, CDR2 ANQGSEA. V dropped 5 bases and J dropped 5; count of bases not matched to a gene: 1. This CDR3 is built from 12 residues.

The chain carries TRBV6-6 and TRBJ1-1; 7 bases map to TRBD1. Per the germline V gene, CDR1 is MNHNY and CDR2 is SVGAGI (reference sequence). Germline trimming cut 5 bases from V and 3 bases from J; bases unmatched to any gene: 6. CDR3 length: 14 amino acids. The CDR3 loop is CASSPNTGDTEAFF. The CDR3 DNA is TGTGCCAGCAGTCCCAACACAGGGGACACTGAAGCTTTCTTT.

This chain uses TRBV7-9 with TRBJ2-3; 9 nucleotides line up with TRBD1. Germline V gives CDR1 SEHNR, CDR2 FQNEAQ (reference sequence). The CDR3 contains 15 residues. J lost 5 bases, V lost 5 bases, and 8 bases had no gene match. The CDR3 DNA reads TGTGCCAGCAGCGACTTAGACAGGGGGATAGATACGCAGTATTTT. It translates to CASSDLDRGIDTQYF.

V and J are TRBV19 and TRBJ1-1; TRBD1 might be the D (5 bases). V gave up 3 bases and J gave up 3 bases, with 8 bases separating them. CDR1 is LNHDA and CDR2 is SQIVND in the germline V gene (reference sequence). This CDR3 has 13 residues. CDR3 DNA sequence: TGTGCCAGTAGTATTGGGGCGGACACTGAAGCTTTCTTT. Residues: CASSIGADTEAFF.

The rearrangement links TRBV12-5 to TRBJ1-5; the D gene is possibly TRBD1 (5 bases). Germline lookup yields CDR1 LGHNT and CDR2 FRNRAP. The V end lost 6 bases, the J end lost 4 bases, and 13 bases lay between the germline ends. This CDR3 region has 14 residues. The DNA of the CDR3 is TGTGCTAGTGGCCCGGACACGGAGAATCAGCCCCAGCATTTT. Residues: CASGPDTENQPQHF.

The CDR3 loop reads CAWSVSGETQYF. As DNA, the CDR3 is TGTGCCTGGAGTGTCTCCGGAGAGACCCAGTACTTC. The chain is built from TRBV30 and TRBJ2-5; D is undetermined. V dropped 0 bases and J dropped 4 bases, with 6 bases sitting between them. CDR3 length: 12 amino acids. CDR1 and CDR2 from the germline V gene are GTSNPN and SVGIG (reference sequence).

The chain employs TRBV7-2 and TRBJ1-2; D is possibly TRBD1 (5 bases). The ends were cut back, 5 bases at V and 2 bases at J, with 12 bases in the middle. Germline CDR1 SGHTA, CDR2 FQGNSA. CDR3 size: 14 residues. The chain's CDR3 is CASSQHGANYGYTF. The CDR3 coding sequence is TGTGCCAGCAGCCAGCATGGGGCAAACTATGGCTACACCTTC.